This TCR beta chain comes out of a study of shared clonotypes between healthy human individuals. Looking at the study overall: In total, the donors were two women and three men aged 18 to 49.

An even split of each subset's genomic DNA across several immunoSEQ plates was performed. Original methodology: Junction-only sequences produced by ImmunoSEQ had no quality scores, so filtering differed. The protocol was immunoSEQ multiplex PCR, while the TCRdb copy is restricted to in-frame clones and leaves out a portion. V, J and clone size derive from that table, while D and trimming were established from the DNA sequence. The data show millions of clones, approximately 93% seen once. V shed 5 bases and J 4 bases; nucleotides not matched to a gene: 3. This CDR3 has 14 residues. In germline, CDR1 is SGHTA, CDR2 FQGNSA.

The chain has TRBV7-2 and TRBJ2-7, with 12 bases identical to TRBD2. The sequence derives from a man aged 18 to 30 in good health. Some clones in this sample may be carry-over from other donors' samples. Sequencing was carried out using naive CD4+ T cells from PBMCs. Documented subset: CD45RA+ positively selected. CDR3 nucleotides: TGTGCCAGCAGCCCGACTAGCGGGAGATACGAGCAGTACTTC. Protein product: CASSPTSGRYEQYF.